This passage covers 10 T cell receptor beta chains from one sample sequenced in a study of blood T cell repertoires in COVID-19 (dated by TCRdb to 2019 to 2021). To prepare the library, the immunoSEQ multiplex PCR assay was applied. The clones in this table, taken by TCRdb from immuneACCESS, are in-frame only. Not every clone is retained; where verified, under half of the shortfall comes from an unresolved V gene, and the cause of the rest is unknown. In all, the sample holds 200,000 to 300,000 clones, and around four fifths of those were seen once. 4.2% of the sample is taken by the ten largest. Sequenced: peripheral blood. These receptors originate from a man aged 60 to 75 with acute or convalescent COVID-19.

This chain joins TRBV7-9 and TRBJ1-3; 9 nucleotides agree with TRBD1. From germline, CDR1 is SEHNR and CDR2 FQNEAQ (reference sequence). V dropped 5 bases and J dropped 2; count of bases not matched to a gene: 4. The CDR3 is 15 residues long. In DNA form, the CDR3 reads TGTGCCAGCAGCCACGGACAGGGGACTGGAAACACCATATATTTT. It codes for CASSHGQGTGNTIYF.

The gene calls are TRBV6-4 and TRBJ2-3; 9 nucleotides line up with TRBD2. The V and J ends lost 3 bases and 6 bases, in that order; junction bases with no gene match: 10. This CDR3 has 16 residues. The germline gives CDR1 MRHNA, CDR2 SNTAGT. CDR3 amino acids: CASSEGTSLIGDTQYF. As DNA, the CDR3 is TGTGCCAGCAGTGAAGGGACTAGCTTGATTGGGGATACGCAGTATTTT.

The chain recombines TRBV28 with TRBJ2-5; 10 nucleotides line up with TRBD2. V was clipped by 11 bases and J by 3 bases; unmatched bases: 12. The CDR3 is 15 residues long. Per germline, CDR1 MDHEN and CDR2 SYDVKM. DNA of the CDR3: TGTGCCGCCGGGGGCTTTAGCGGGAGGAAAGAGACCCAGTACTTC. Protein product: CAAGGFSGRKETQYF.

The V call is TRBV4-3, the J call TRBJ1-4; 7 positions agree with TRBD1. The trim removed 3 bases at V and 2 bases at J, leaving 6 bases unmatched. Germline values: CDR1 LGHNA, CDR2 YSLEER. There are 16 residues in the CDR3. The CDR3 coding sequence is TGCGCCAGCAGCCAGAGAACAGGGGCCACTAATGAAAAACTGTTTTTT. Its translation: CASSQRTGATNEKLFF.

A few counts support this clone. The genes are TRBV7-2 and TRBJ2-7; 13 bases are shared with TRBD2. Germline CDR1 reads SGHTA; CDR2 reads FQGNSA. Unmatched junction bases numbered 3, after V lost 5 bases and J lost 2 bases. The CDR3 sequence is 15 residues long. The CDR3 nucleotides read TGTGCCAGCAGCCGGGGACTAGCGGGAACCTACGAGCAGTACTTC. Translation: CASSRGLAGTYEQYF.

This chain links TRBV29-1 with TRBJ2-7; a possible D gene is TRBD1 (6 bases). Germline-derived CDR1 and CDR2 are SQVTM and ANQGSEA. The CDR3 totals 13 residues. Trimming took 5 bases from V and 4 from J, leaving 15 bases between them. CDR3 bases: TGCAGCGTTCCTAAGCAGGGGTCGTACGAGCAGTACTTC. Translated, it gives CSVPKQGSYEQYF.

The rearrangement joins TRBV25-1 to TRBJ1-1; D not resolved. Trimming left V 7 bases short and J 0 bases short, with 9 bases between. The CDR3 has 13 amino acids. The germline V gene encodes CDR1 MGHDK and CDR2 SYGVNS. The CDR3 region has the DNA TGTGCCAGCATGACACCCTTGAACACTGAAGCTTTCTTT. This sequence encodes CASMTPLNTEAFF.

The chain links TRBV5-1 to TRBJ2-3, with 10 bases aligning to TRBD2. J was trimmed by 3 bases and V by 0 bases; bases with no gene match: 1. The germline gives CDR1 SGHRS, CDR2 YFSETQ. CDR3 length: 15 amino acids. For the CDR3, the DNA is TGCGCCAGCAGCTTGGATAGCGGGGGGACAGATACGCAGTATTTT. Amino acid sequence: CASSLDSGGTDTQYF.

The chain joins TRBV7-9 to TRBJ2-3; D possibly corresponds to TRBD2 (5 bases). V was pared by 3 bases and J by 5 bases, with 15 bases between. This CDR3 region has 15 residues. The germline CDR1 and CDR2 sequences are SEHNR and FQNEAQ (reference sequence). For the CDR3, the DNA is TGTGCCAGCAGCTTGTCCCCTCTTAGCGAAGATACGCAGTATTTT. Translating it yields CASSLSPLSEDTQYF.

The V gene is TRBV3-1 (or the pseudogene TRBV3-2), the J gene TRBJ1-1; a possible D gene is TRBD1 (6 bases). Trimming took off 6 bases at V and 3 bases at J, with 14 bases between the two ends. CDR1 and CDR2 from the germline V gene are LGHDT and YNNKEL (reference sequence). The CDR3 runs 14 residues. The CDR3: CASRVRGMDTEAFF. The CDR3 nucleotides are TGTGCCAGCAGAGTCAGGGGAATGGACACTGAAGCTTTCTTT.